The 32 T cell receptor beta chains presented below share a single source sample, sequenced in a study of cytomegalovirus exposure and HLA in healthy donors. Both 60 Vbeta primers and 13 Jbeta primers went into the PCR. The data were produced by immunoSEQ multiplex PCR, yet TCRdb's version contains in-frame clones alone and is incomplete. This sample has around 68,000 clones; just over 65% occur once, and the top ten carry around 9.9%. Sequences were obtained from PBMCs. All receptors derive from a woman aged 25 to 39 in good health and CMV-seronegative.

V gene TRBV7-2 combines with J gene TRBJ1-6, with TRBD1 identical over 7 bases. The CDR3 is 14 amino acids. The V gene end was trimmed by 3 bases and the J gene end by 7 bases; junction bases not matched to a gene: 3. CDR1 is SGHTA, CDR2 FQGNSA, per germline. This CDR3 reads CASSLGTVNSPLHF. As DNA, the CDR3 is TGTGCCAGCAGCTTGGGGACAGTAAATTCACCCCTCCACTTT.

The CDR3 nucleotides read TGTGCCATCAGTGAGGTACAGGGGGCTGATCAGCCCCAGCATTTT. It specifies CAISEVQGADQPQHF. This rearrangement joins TRBV10-3 to TRBJ1-5; TRBD1 aligns across 9 bases. Germline V CDR1 and CDR2: ENHRY, SYGVKD. After removal of 2 bases from V and 5 bases from J, the junction contained 4 bases not matched to a gene. This CDR3 is 15 amino acids long.

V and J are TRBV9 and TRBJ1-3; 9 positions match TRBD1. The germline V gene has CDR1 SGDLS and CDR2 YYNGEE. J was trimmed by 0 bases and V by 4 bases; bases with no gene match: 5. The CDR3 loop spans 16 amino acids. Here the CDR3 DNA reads TGTGCCAGCAGCTTGGGACAGGGCGGCTCTGGAAACACCATATATTTT. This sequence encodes CASSLGQGGSGNTIYF.

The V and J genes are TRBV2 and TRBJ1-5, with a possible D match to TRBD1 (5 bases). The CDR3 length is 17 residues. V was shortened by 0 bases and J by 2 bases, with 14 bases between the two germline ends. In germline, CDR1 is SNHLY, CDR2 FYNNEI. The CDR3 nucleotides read TGTGCCAGCAGTGAAGCGCTGGGGGGTATGGGCAATCAGCCCCAGCATTTT. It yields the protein CASSEALGGMGNQPQHF.

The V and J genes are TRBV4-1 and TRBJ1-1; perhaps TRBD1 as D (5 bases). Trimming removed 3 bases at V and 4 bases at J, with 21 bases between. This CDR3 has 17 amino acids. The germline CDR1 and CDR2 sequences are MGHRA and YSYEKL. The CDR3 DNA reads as TGCGCCAGCAGCCAGAGTCTGGTAAGGGGCCCGGGCACTGAAGCTTTCTTT. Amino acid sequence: CASSQSLVRGPGTEAFF.

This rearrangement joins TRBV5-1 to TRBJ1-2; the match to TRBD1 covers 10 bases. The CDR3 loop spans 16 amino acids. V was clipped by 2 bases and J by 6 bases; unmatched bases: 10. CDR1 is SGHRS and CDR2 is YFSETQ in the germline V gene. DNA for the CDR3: TGCGCCAGCAGCTTCGCCTTGACAGGGGGCGCGAATGGCTACACCTTC. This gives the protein CASSFALTGGANGYTF.

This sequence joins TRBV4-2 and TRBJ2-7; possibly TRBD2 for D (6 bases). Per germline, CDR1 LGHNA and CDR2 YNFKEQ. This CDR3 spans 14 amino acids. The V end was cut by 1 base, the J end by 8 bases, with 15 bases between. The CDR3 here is CASSQVDGTFQQYF. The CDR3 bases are TGTGCCAGCAGCCAAGTGGACGGGACTTTTCAGCAGTACTTC.

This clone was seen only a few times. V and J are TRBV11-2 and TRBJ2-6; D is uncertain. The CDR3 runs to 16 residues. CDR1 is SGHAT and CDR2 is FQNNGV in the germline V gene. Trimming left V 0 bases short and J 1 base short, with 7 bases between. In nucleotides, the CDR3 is TGTGCCAGCAGCTTAGATCGGTGGTCTGGGGCCAACGTCCTGACTTTC. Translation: CASSLDRWSGANVLTF.

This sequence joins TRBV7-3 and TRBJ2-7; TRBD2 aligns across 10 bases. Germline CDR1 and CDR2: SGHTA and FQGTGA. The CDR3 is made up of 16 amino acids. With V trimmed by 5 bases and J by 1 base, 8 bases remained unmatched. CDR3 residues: CASSGRLAGVSYEQYF. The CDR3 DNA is TGTGCCAGCAGCGGCCGCCTAGCGGGGGTATCCTACGAGCAGTACTTC. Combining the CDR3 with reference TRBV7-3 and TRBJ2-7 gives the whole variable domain GAGVSQTPSNKVTEKGKYVELRCDPISGHTALYWYRQSLGQGPEFLIYFQGTGAADDSGLPNDRFFAVRPEGSVSTLKIQRTERGDSAVYLCASSGRLAGVSYEQYFGPGTRLTVT.

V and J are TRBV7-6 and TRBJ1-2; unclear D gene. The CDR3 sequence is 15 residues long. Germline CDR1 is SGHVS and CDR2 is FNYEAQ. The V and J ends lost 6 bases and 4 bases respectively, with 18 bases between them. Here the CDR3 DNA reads TGTGCCAGCAGTTTAAATAACGGGTTCCTCTATGGCTACACCTTC. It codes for CASSLNNGFLYGYTF.

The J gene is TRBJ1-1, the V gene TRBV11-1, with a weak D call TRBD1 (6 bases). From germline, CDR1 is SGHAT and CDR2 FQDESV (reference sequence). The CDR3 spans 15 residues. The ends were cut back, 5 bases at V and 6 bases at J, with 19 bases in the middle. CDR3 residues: CASSIPYRATAEAFF. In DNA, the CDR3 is TGTGCCAGCAGCATTCCTTACAGGGCTACGGCTGAAGCTTTCTTT.

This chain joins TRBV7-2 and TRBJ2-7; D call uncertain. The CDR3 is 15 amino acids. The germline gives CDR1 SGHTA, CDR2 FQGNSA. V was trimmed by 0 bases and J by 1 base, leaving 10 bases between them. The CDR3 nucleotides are TGTGCCAGCAGCTTAGCGGCAGAAAAATCCTACGAGCAGTACTTC. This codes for CASSLAAEKSYEQYF.

The CDR3 nucleotides are TGTGCCAGCAGCTTAGGGCATGGGACAGGGTTATACGAGCAGTACTTC. Encoded protein: CASSLGHGTGLYEQYF. This chain uses TRBV7-9 with TRBJ2-7; TRBD1 matches 9 bases. The V gene's germline CDR1 is SEHNR and CDR2 FQNEAQ (reference sequence). The V and J ends lost 1 base and 4 bases, in that order; junction bases with no gene match: 8. This CDR3 is built from 16 residues.

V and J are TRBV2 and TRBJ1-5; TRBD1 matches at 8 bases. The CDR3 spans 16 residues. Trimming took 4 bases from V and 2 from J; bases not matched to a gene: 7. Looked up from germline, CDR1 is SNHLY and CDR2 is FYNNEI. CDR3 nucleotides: TGTGCCAGCAGTGCCCGGACAGGGTCGGGCAATCAGCCCCAGCATTTT. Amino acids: CASSARTGSGNQPQHF. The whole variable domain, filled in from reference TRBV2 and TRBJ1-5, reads EPEVTQTPSHQVTQMGQEVILRCVPISNHLYFYWYRQILGQKVEFLVSFYNNEISEKSEIFDDQFSVERPDGSNFTLKIRSTKLEDSAMYFCASSARTGSGNQPQHFGDGTRLSIL.

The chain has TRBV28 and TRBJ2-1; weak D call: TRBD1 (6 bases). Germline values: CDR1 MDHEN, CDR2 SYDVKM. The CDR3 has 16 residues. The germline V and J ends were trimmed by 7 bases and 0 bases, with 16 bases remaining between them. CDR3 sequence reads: CASTPWTESSYNEQFF. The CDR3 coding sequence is TGTGCCAGCACCCCCTGGACAGAATCCTCCTACAATGAGCAGTTCTTC.

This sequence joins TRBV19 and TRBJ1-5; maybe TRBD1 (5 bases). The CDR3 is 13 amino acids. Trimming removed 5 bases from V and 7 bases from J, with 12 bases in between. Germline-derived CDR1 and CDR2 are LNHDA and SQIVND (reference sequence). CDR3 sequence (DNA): TGTGCCAGTAGTCCCCGGGGGGGGCAGCCCCAGCATTTT. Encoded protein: CASSPRGGQPQHF.

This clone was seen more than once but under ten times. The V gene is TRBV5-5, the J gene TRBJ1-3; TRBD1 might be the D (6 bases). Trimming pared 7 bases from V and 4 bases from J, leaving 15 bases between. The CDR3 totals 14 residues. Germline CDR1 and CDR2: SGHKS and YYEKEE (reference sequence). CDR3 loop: CASLRGGEGNTIYF. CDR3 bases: TGTGCCAGCCTGCGGGGGGGCGAAGGAAACACCATATATTTT. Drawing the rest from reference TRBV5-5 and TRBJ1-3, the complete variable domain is DAGVTQSPTHLIKTRGQQVTLRCSPISGHKSVSWYQQVLGQGPQFIFQYYEKEERGRGNFPDRFSARQFPNYSSELNVNALLLGDSALYLCASLRGGEGNTIYFGEGSWLTVV.

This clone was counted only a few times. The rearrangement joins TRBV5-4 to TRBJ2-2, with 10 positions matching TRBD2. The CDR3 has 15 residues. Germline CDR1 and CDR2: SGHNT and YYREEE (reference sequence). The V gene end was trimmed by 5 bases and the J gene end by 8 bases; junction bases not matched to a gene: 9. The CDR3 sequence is CASRRSGGVIGELFF. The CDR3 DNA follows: TGTGCCAGCAGAAGGAGCGGGGGGGTGATAGGGGAGCTGTTTTTT.

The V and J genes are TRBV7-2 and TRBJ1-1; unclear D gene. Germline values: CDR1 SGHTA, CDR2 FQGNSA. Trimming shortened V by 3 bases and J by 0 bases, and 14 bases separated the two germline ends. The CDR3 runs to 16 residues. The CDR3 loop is CASSLRAGQLNTEAFF. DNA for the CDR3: TGTGCCAGCAGCTTGAGGGCAGGCCAGTTGAACACTGAAGCTTTCTTT.

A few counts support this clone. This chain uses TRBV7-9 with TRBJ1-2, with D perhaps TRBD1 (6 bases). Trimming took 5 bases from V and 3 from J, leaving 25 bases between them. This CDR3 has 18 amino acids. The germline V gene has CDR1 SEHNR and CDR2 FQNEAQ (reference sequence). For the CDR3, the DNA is TGTGCCAGCAGCCCGATCCGGGACAACATAGGTAGAGACTATGGCTACACCTTC. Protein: CASSPIRDNIGRDYGYTF. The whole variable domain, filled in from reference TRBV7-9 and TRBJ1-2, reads DTGVSQNPRHKITKRGQNVTFRCDPISEHNRLYWYRQTLGQGPEFLTYFQNEAQLEKSRLLSDRFSAERPKGSFSTLEIQRTEQGDSAMYLCASSPIRDNIGRDYGYTFGSGTRLTVV.

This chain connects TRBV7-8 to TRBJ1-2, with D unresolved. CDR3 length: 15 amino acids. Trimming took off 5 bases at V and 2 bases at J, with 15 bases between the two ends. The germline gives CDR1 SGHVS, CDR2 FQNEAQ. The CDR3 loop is CASSRTGSANYGYTF. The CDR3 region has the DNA TGTGCCAGCAGCAGAACCGGGAGCGCCAACTATGGCTACACCTTC.

The CDR3 DNA reads TGTGCCAGCAGTCCCGACCCGAGAGGGAACACCATATATTTT. This encodes CASSPDPRGNTIYF. The V and J genes are TRBV6-1 and TRBJ1-3; D gene ambiguous. Germline CDR1 is MNHNS and CDR2 is SASEGT. Trimming cost V 5 bases and J 7 bases, with 15 bases left between them. The CDR3 loop spans 14 amino acids.

The CDR3 DNA is TGCGCCAGCAGTGCCGGCTCCTACGAGCAGTACTTC. Protein product: CASSAGSYEQYF. The rearrangement joins TRBV10-2 to TRBJ2-7; no reliable D call. The CDR3 consists of 12 residues. From germline, CDR1 is WSHSY and CDR2 SAAADI. Deletions cut 4 bases from V and 0 bases from J, with 4 bases between.

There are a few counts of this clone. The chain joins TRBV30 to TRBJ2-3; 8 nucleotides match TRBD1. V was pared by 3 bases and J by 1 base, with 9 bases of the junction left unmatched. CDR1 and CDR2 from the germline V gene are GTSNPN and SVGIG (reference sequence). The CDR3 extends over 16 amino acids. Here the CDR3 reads CAWRDRTGSGTDTQYF. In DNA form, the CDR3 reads TGTGCCTGGAGGGACCGGACAGGGTCTGGCACAGATACGCAGTATTTT.

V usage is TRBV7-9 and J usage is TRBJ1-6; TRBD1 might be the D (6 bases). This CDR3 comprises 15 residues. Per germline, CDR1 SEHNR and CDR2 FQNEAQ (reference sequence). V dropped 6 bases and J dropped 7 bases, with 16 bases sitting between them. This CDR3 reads CASSPSGGPNSPLHF. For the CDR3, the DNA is TGTGCCAGCAGTCCCAGCGGGGGCCCGAATTCACCCCTCCACTTT.

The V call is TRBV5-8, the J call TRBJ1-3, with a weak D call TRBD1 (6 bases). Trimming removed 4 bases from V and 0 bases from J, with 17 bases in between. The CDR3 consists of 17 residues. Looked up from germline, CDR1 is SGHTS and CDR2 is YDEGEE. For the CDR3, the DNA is TGTGCCAGCAGCGCCCCTACCGGGACATCCTCTGGAAACACCATATATTTT. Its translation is CASSAPTGTSSGNTIYF.

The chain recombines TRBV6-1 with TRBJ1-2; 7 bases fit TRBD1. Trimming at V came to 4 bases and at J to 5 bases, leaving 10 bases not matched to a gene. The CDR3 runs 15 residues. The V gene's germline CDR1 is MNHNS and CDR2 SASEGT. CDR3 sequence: CASSGTGTVPYGYTF. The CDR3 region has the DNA TGTGCCAGCAGTGGAACCGGGACAGTGCCTTATGGCTACACCTTC.

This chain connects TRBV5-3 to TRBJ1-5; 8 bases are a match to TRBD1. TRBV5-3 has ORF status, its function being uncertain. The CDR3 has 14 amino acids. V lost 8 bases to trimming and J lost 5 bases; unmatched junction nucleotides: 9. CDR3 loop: CARIVRTGHQPQHF. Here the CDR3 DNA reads TGTGCCAGGATAGTTCGGACAGGGCATCAGCCCCAGCATTTT.

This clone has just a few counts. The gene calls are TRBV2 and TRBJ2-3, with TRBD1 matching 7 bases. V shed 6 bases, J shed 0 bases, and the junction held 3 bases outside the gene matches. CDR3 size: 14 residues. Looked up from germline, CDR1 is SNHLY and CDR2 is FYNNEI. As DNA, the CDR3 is TGTGCCAGCAGCGGGACAGTTAGCACAGATACGCAGTATTTT. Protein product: CASSGTVSTDTQYF.

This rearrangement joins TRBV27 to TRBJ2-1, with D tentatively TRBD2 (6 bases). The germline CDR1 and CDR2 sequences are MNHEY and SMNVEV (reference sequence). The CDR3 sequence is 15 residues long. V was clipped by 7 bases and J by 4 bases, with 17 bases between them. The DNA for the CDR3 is TGTGCCAGCAATGAGGCGGGGAGTACTTACAATGAGCAGTTCTTC. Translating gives CASNEAGSTYNEQFF.

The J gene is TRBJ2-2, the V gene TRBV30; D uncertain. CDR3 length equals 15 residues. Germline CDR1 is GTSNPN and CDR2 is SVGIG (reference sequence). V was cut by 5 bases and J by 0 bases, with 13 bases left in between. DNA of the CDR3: TGTGCCTGGGCCCATGGCAGCGCGAACACCGGGGAGCTGTTTTTT. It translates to CAWAHGSANTGELFF.

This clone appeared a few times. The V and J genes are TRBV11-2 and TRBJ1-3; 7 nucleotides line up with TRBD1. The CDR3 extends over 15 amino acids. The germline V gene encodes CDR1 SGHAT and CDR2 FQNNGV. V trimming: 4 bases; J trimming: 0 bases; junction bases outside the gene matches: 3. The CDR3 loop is CASSSWDSSGNTIYF. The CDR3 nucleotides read TGTGCCAGCAGCTCCTGGGACAGCTCTGGAAACACCATATATTTT. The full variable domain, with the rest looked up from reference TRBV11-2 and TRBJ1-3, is EAGVAQSPRYKIIEKRQSVAFWCNPISGHATLYWYQQILGQGPKLLIQFQNNGVVDDSQLPKDRFSAERLKGVDSTLKIQPAKLEDSAVYLCASSSWDSSGNTIYFGEGSWLTVV.